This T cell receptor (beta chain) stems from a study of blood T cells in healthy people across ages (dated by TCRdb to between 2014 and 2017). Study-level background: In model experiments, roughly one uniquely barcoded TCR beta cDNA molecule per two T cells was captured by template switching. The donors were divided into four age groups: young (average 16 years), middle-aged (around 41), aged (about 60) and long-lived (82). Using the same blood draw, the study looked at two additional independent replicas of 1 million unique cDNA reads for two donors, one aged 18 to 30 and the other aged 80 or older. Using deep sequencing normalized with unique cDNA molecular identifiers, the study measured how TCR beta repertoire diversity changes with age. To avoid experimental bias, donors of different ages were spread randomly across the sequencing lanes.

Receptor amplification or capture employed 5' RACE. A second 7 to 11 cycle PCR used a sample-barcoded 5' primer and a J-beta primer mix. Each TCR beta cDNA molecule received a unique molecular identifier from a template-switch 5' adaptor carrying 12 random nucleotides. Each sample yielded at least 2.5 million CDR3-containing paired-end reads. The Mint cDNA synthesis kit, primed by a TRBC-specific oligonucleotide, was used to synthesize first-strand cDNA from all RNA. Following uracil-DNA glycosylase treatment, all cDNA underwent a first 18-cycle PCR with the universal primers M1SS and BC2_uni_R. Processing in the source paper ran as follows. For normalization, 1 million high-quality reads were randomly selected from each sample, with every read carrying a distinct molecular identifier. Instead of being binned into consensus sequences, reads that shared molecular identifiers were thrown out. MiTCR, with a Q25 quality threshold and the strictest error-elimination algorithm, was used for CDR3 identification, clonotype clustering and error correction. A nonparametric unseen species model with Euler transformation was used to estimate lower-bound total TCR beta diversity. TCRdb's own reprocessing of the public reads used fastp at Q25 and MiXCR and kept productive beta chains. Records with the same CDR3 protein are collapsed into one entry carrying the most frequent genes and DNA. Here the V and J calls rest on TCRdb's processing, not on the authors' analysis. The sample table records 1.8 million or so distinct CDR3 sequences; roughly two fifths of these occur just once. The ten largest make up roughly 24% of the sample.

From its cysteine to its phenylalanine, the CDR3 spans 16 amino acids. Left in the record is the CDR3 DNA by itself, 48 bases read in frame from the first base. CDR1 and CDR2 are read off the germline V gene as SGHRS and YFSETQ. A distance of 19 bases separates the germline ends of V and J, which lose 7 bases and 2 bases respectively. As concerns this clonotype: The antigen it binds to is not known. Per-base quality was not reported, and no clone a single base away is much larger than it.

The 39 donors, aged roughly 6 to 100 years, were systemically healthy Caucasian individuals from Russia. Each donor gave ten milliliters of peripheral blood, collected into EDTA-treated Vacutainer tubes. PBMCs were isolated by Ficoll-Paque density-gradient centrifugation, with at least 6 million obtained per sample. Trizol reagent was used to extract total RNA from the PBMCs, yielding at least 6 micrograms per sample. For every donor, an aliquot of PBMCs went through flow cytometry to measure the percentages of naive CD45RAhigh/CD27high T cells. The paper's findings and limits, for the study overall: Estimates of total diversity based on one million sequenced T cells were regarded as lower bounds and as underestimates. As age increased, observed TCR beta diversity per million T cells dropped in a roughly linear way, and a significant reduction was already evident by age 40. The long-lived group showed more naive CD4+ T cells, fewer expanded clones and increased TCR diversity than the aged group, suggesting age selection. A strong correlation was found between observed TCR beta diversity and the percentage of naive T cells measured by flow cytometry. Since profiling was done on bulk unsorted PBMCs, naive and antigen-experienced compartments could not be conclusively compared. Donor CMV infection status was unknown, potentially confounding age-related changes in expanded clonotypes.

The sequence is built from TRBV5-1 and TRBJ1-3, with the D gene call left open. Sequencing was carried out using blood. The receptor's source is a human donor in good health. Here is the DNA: TGCGCCAGCGCACTTACTACCTACCAAACTGGAAACACCATATATTTT. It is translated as CASALTTYQTGNTIYF.